This section outlines one TCR beta chain sequence together with its context. The data are from a study of T cells after posttransplantation cyclophosphamide. Libraries were prepared by immunoSEQ multiplex PCR; TCRdb keeps only in-frame clonotypes and omits some of them. The sample contains about 31,000 clones, around nine tenths of which appear only once. Cells defined as naive were viable CD3+CD4+ or CD3+CD8+ and CCR7+CD45RA+CD45RO-CD95-CD27+CD28+. The ends were cut back, 4 bases at V and 2 bases at J, with 8 bases in the middle. The CDR3 consists of 13 residues. Germline V gene sequence: CDR1 SEHNR, CDR2 FQNEAQ (reference sequence).

This TCR was sampled from a woman in her sixties in good health, CMV-negative, and a related stem cell transplant donor. Source material: naive CD4+ T cells sorted from PBMCs. The chain is built from TRBV7-9 and TRBJ1-1; D is perhaps TRBD1 (5 bases). Here the CDR3 DNA reads TGTGCCAGCAGCTCGCAGGGAAACACTGAAGCTTTCTTT. It codes for CASSSQGNTEAFF.